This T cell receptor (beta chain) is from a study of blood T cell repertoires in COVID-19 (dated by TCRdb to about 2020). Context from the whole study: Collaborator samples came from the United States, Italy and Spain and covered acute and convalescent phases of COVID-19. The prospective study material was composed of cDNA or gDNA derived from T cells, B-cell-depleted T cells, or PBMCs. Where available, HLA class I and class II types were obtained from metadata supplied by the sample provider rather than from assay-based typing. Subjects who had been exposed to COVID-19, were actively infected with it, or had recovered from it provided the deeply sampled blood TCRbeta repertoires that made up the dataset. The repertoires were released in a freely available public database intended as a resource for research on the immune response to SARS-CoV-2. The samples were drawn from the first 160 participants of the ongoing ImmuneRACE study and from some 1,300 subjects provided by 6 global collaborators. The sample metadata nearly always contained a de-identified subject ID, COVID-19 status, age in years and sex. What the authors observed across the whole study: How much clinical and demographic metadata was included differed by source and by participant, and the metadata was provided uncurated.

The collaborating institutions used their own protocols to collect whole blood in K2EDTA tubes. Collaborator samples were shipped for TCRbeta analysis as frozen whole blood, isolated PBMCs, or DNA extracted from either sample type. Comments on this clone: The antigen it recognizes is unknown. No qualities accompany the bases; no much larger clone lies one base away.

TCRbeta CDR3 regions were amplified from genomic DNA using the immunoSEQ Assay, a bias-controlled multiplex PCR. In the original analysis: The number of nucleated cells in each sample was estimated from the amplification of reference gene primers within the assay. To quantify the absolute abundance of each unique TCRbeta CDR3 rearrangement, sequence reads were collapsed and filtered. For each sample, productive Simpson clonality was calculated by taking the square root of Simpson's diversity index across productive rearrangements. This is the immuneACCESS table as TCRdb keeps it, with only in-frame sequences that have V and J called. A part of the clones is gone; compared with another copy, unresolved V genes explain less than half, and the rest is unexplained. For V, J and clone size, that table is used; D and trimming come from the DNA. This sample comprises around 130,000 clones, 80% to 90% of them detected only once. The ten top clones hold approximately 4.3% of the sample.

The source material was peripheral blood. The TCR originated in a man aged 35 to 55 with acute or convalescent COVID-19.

Read as DNA, the sequence is TGTGCCAGCAGCCAAGATAAGTCCGGTGCTAACTATGGCTACACCTTC. This translates into CASSQDKSGANYGYTF. The chain links TRBV3-1 (or the pseudogene TRBV3-2) with TRBJ1-2; no confident D gene assignment can be made. CDR1 LGHDT and CDR2 YNNKEL were looked up in the germline V gene (reference sequence). The trim is 0 bases for V and 0 bases for J, with a gap of 11 bases between the germline ends. The CDR3 numbers 16 residues from cysteine through phenylalanine. Just the 48-base CDR3 DNA is kept, in frame starting at base 1.